The present entry profiles one T cell receptor beta chain with its context. This sample is part of a study of blood T cell repertoires in COVID-19. Study-level information: Italy, Spain and the United States were the sources of the convalescent and acute COVID-19 samples. PBMCs, B-cell-depleted T cells, or T cells were the source of the cDNA or gDNA that made up the material.

The CDR3 is 13 residues long. Trimming took 0 bases from V and 5 from J, leaving 7 bases between them. Germline V gene data show CDR1 as LGHDT and CDR2 as YNNKEL (reference sequence). Original analysis: Nucleated cell number was recorded as an estimate derived from reference gene primer amplification. Profiling relied on immunoSEQ multiplex PCR, and the TCRdb table lists in-frame clones only, not all of them. V and J calls and clone size come straight from that table; D and trimming were deduced from the DNA. The sample lists around 260,000 clones, approximately 83% seen once, with 8.5% to 9.5% in the top ten.

This TCR derives from a woman between 50 and 59 years old who had recovered from COVID-19. What was sequenced was peripheral blood. J is TRBJ1-2 and V is TRBV3-1 (or the pseudogene TRBV3-2); D remains unclear. In DNA form, the CDR3 reads TGTGCCAGCAGCCAAGACTACGGTTATGGCTACACCTTC. Its translation: CASSQDYGYGYTF.